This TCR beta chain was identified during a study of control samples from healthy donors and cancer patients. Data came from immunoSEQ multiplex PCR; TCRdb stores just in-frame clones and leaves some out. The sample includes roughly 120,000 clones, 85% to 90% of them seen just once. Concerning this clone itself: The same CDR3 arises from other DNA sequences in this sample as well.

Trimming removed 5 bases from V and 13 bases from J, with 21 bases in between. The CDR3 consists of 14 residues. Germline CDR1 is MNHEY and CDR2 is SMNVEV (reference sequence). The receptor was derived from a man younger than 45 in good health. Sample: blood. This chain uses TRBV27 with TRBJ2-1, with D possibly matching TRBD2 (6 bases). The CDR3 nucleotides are TGTGCCAGCAGTGTGGGGCAGGGTCCGGGGGAACAGTTCTTC. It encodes CASSVGQGPGEQFF.